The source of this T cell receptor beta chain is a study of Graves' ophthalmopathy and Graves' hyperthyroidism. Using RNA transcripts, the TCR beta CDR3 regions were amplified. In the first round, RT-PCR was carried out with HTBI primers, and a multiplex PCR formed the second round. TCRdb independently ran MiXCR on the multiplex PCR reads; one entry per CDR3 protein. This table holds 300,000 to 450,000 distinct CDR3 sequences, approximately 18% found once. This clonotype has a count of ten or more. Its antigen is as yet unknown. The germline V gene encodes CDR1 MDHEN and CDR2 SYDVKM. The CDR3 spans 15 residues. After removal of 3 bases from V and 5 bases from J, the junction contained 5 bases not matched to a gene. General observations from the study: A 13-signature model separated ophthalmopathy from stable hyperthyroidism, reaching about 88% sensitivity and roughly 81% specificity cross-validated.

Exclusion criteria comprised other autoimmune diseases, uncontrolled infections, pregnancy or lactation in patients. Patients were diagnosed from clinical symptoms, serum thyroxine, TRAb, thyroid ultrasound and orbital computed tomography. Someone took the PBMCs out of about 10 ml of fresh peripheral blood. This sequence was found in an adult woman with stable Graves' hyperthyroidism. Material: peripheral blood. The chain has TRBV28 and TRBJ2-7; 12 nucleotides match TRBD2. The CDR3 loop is CASSLGTSGFHEQYF. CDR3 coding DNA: TGTGCCAGCAGTTTGGGGACTAGCGGGTTCCACGAGCAGTACTTC.